One and the same sample provided the 22 T cell receptor beta chains below, sequenced in a study of identical twins. TCRdb redid the calling of the 5' RACE reads with MiXCR, one entry per CDR3 protein. The table lists 600,000 to 800,000 distinct CDR3 sequences, 21% of them singletons. The sample also formed part of further work on T cells expressing NK-cell markers.

The material sequenced was PBMCs. The receptors derive from a woman aged 18 to 35 in good health.

The chain uses TRBV20-1 and TRBJ2-7; TRBD2 matches 12 bases. Germline CDR1 reads DFQATT; CDR2 reads SNEGSKA (reference sequence). J was trimmed by 2 bases and V by 6 bases; bases with no gene match: 5. This CDR3 spans 14 amino acids. The CDR3 protein is CSAKLAGGPYEQYF. The CDR3 bases are TGCAGTGCCAAACTAGCGGGAGGACCCTACGAGCAGTACTTC.

V gene TRBV3-1 combines with J gene TRBJ2-7; 8 nucleotides line up with TRBD1. This CDR3 has 14 amino acids. V lost 0 bases and J lost 3; bases outside the gene matches: 1. From germline, CDR1 is LGHDT and CDR2 YNNKEL (reference sequence). The CDR3: CASSQEGTGYEQYF. CDR3 sequence (DNA): TGTGCCAGCAGCCAAGAAGGGACAGGCTACGAGCAGTACTTC.

This chain uses TRBV5-1 with TRBJ2-7; D remains unclear. Germline lookup yields CDR1 SGHRS and CDR2 YFSETQ. With 1 base removed from V and 3 bases from J, the gap between germline ends came to 8 bases. There are 13 residues in the CDR3. The CDR3 nucleotides are TGCGCCAGCAGCTTGACATACAACTACGAGCAGTACTTC. Residues: CASSLTYNYEQYF.

This clonotype has only a few counts. The V and J genes are TRBV5-6 and TRBJ2-2; D gene unclear. V lost 0 bases to trimming and J lost 6 bases, with 15 bases between them. Germline CDR1 reads SGHDT; CDR2 reads YYEEEE. The CDR3 is 16 amino acids. The CDR3 DNA follows: TGTGCCAGCAGCTTGGTCCCCCCAGTAGGGTCCGGGGAGCTGTTTTTT. It yields the protein CASSLVPPVGSGELFF.

This clonotype has only one observation. The CDR3 is CSAFRAQGATDTQYF. CDR3 DNA sequence: TGCAGTGCTTTCCGAGCACAGGGGGCTACAGATACGCAGTATTTT. This chain uses TRBV20-1 with TRBJ2-3, with 9 bases that match TRBD1. Trimming removed 5 bases from V and 3 bases from J; junction bases left unmatched: 9. The CDR3 runs 15 residues. Looked up from germline, CDR1 is DFQATT and CDR2 is SNEGSKA (reference sequence).

The chain joins TRBV5-1 to TRBJ2-7; TRBD2 matches at 10 bases. V lost 2 bases, J lost 2 bases, and 4 bases stayed unmatched. The CDR3 consists of 15 residues. Germline V gene sequence: CDR1 SGHRS, CDR2 YFSETQ. In DNA form, the CDR3 reads TGCGCCAGCAGCTTTAGTAGCGGGAGGACCTACGAGCAGTACTTC. Its translation is CASSFSSGRTYEQYF.

The J gene is TRBJ2-1, the V gene TRBV10-3, with unresolved D. Germline V CDR1 and CDR2: ENHRY, SYGVKD. V dropped 2 bases and J dropped 5 bases, with 1 base sitting between them. The length of the CDR3 is 11 residues. For the CDR3, the DNA is TGTGCCATCAGTGAGCACAATGAGCAGTTCTTC. This translates into CAISEHNEQFF.

The chain uses TRBV29-1 and TRBJ2-7; 7 bases are a match to TRBD2. V was clipped by 6 bases and J by 3 bases; unmatched bases: 11. The length of the CDR3 is 14 residues. Germline CDR1 and CDR2: SQVTM and ANQGSEA. The CDR3 protein is CSVRSGAGNYEQYF. The CDR3 bases are TGCAGCGTGCGAAGCGGGGCGGGGAACTACGAGCAGTACTTC.

This clonotype was counted ten times or more. The CDR3 DNA sequence: TGTGCCAGCAGCCCGGGGGACAGATCCTACGAGCAGTACTTC. It encodes CASSPGDRSYEQYF. The rearrangement uses TRBV27 and TRBJ2-7, with a possible D match to TRBD1 (7 bases). V was clipped by 6 bases and J by 1 base, with 13 bases between them. The germline CDR1 and CDR2 sequences are MNHEY and SMNVEV (reference sequence). The CDR3 spans 14 residues.

The V and J genes are TRBV5-1 and TRBJ1-1, with D possibly being TRBD1 (5 bases). Trimming pared 6 bases from V and 2 bases from J, leaving 14 bases between. The CDR3 has 14 residues. Germline-derived CDR1 and CDR2 are SGHRS and YFSETQ. CDR3 in DNA: TGCGCCAGCATGGCAGGGACGATTAACACTGAAGCTTTCTTT. Protein product: CASMAGTINTEAFF. Full variable domain (missing parts from reference TRBV5-1 and TRBJ1-1): KAGVTQTPRYLIKTRGQQVTLSCSPISGHRSVSWYQQTPGQGLQFLFEYFSETQRNKGNFPGRFSGRQFSNSRSEMNVSTLELGDSALYLCASMAGTINTEAFFGQGTRLTVV.

This clonotype was counted ten times or more. The rearrangement joins TRBV12-3 or TRBV12-4 to TRBJ1-2; D unclear. V was clipped by 7 bases and J by 3 bases, with 18 bases between them. This CDR3 is 15 amino acids long. CDR3 bases: TGTGCCAGCATCCCCCAGGCCGACATTTACTATGGCTACACCTTC. Its translation: CASIPQADIYYGYTF.

This clonotype was found a few times. The V and J genes are TRBV20-1 and TRBJ2-7, with TRBD1 matching 11 bases. CDR3 size: 15 residues. CDR1 and CDR2 (germline): DFQATT, SNEGSKA (reference sequence). V gave up 2 bases and J gave up 4 bases; unmatched junction bases: 7. The chain's CDR3 is CSARSTGTGGYEQYF. CDR3 nucleotides: TGCAGTGCTAGATCGACCGGGACAGGGGGATACGAGCAGTACTTC.

The J gene is TRBJ2-5, the V gene TRBV7-9; TRBD2 matches 7 bases. The germline CDR1 and CDR2 sequences are SEHNR and FQNEAQ (reference sequence). Trimming cost V 6 bases and J 5 bases; bases outside gene matches: 15. The length of the CDR3 is 16 residues. DNA of the CDR3: TGTGCCAGCAGTCTTAGGTCGTACTGGCGGGGGGAGACCCAGTACTTC. Amino acids: CASSLRSYWRGETQYF. The whole variable domain, remainder taken from reference TRBV7-9 and TRBJ2-5, is DTGVSQNPRHKITKRGQNVTFRCDPISEHNRLYWYRQTLGQGPEFLTYFQNEAQLEKSRLLSDRFSAERPKGSFSTLEIQRTEQGDSAMYLCASSLRSYWRGETQYFGPGTRLLVL.

The chain joins TRBV5-1 to TRBJ2-1; the D gene is possibly TRBD1 (6 bases). This CDR3 is built from 14 residues. Germline assignment: CDR1 SGHRS and CDR2 YFSETQ. V lost 3 bases and J 8 bases, leaving 15 bases between the germline ends. The CDR3 DNA follows: TGCGCCAGCAGCTCGTCAGGGGCCCTTCATGAGCAGTTCTTC. This gives the protein CASSSSGALHEQFF.

The chain uses TRBV2 and TRBJ2-2; no firm D call. The V end lost 7 bases, the J end lost 4 bases, and 13 bases lay between the germline ends. This CDR3 has 14 residues. Germline-derived CDR1 and CDR2 are SNHLY and FYNNEI. CDR3 amino acids: CASIKTDLTGELFF. DNA of the CDR3: TGTGCCAGCATTAAAACGGACCTCACCGGGGAGCTGTTTTTT.

This clonotype showed up many times. The V gene is TRBV4-3, the J gene TRBJ1-5; weak D call: TRBD1 (5 bases). The ends were cut back, 6 bases at V and 0 bases at J, with 12 bases in the middle. The germline CDR1 and CDR2 sequences are LGHNA and YSLEER. CDR3 length: 15 amino acids. Here the CDR3 reads CASSLDRHSNQPQHF. In DNA form, the CDR3 reads TGCGCCAGCAGTCTAGACAGACATAGCAATCAGCCCCAGCATTTT.

The chain couples TRBV7-2 to TRBJ2-7, with D possibly matching TRBD2 (6 bases). The CDR3 has 14 residues. CDR1 is SGHTA and CDR2 is FQGNSA in the germline V gene. V shed 5 bases and J shed 2 bases, with 13 bases lying between them. As DNA, the CDR3 is TGTGCCAGCAGCGATACTAGCCGCACCTACGAGCAGTACTTC. Translating it yields CASSDTSRTYEQYF.

This chain joins TRBV10-2 and TRBJ2-7; TRBD1 is a possible D gene (6 bases). Germline assignment: CDR1 WSHSY and CDR2 SAAADI. Trimming removed 6 bases from V and 2 bases from J, with 11 bases in between. The CDR3 sequence is 13 residues long. CDR3 loop: CASSIRGTYEQYF. Here the CDR3 DNA reads TGCGCCAGCAGCATCAGGGGAACCTACGAGCAGTACTTC.

This clonotype was seen only a few times. CDR3 nucleotides: TGTGCCAGCAGTTTTCAGGGTTCCACCGGGGAGCTGTTTTTT. Translation: CASSFQGSTGELFF. This chain joins TRBV12-3 or TRBV12-4 and TRBJ2-2, with D possibly being TRBD1 (5 bases). CDR3 length equals 14 residues. The ends were cut back, 3 bases at V and 4 bases at J, with 9 bases in the middle.

The chain uses TRBV14 and TRBJ1-2, with D hard to call. This CDR3 is built from 12 residues. Germline CDR1 SGHDN, CDR2 FVKESK. Trimming took 3 bases from V and 3 from J, leaving 5 bases between them. The DNA of the CDR3 is TGTGCCAGCAGCCATCGTTACTATGGCTACACCTTC. Its protein product is CASSHRYYGYTF.

This chain connects TRBV12-3 or TRBV12-4 to TRBJ2-7, with 11 bases identical to TRBD2. The CDR3 extends over 17 amino acids. The J segment lost 1 base and the V segment lost 0 bases, leaving 5 bases of the junction unmatched. The CDR3 protein is CASSLARLAGRSYEQYF. The DNA for the CDR3 is TGTGCCAGCAGTTTAGCCAGACTAGCGGGAAGGTCCTACGAGCAGTACTTC.

This clonotype has at least ten counts. The CDR3 DNA reads as TGCAGTGCGGACCGACTCGGGGAGCTGTTTTTT. Translated, it gives CSADRLGELFF. The chain links TRBV20-1 to TRBJ2-2; unclear D gene. V lost 6 bases and J 7 bases, leaving 9 bases between the germline ends. The CDR3 extends over 11 amino acids. Germline loops: CDR1 DFQATT, CDR2 SNEGSKA (reference sequence).